This T cell receptor (beta chain) was documented in a study of T cell responses to AZD1222 COVID-19 vaccine. Study results and caveats: Donor demographics were predominantly white British with a female majority; clonal diversity may be underestimated.

Trimming removed 4 bases from V and 5 bases from J, with 11 bases in between. This CDR3 comprises 13 residues. CDR1 and CDR2 from the germline V gene are SQVTM and ANQGSEA. Regarding this clone: Its antigen is as yet unknown.

Measured with immunoSEQ multiplex PCR; TCRdb has only the in-frame clones, and not every one. The sample shows some 170,000 clones, 80% to 95% of them seen only once. The source of this sequence is an adult who received the MenACWY meningococcal vaccine as a control. The material sequenced was peripheral blood, taken 28 days after the second dose of the MenACWY control vaccine. This chain connects TRBV29-1 to TRBJ2-2; TRBD2 is a possible D gene (5 bases). CDR3 nucleotide sequence: TGCAGCGTTGGCGAGGGTAGGACCGGGGAGCTGTTTTTT. Translation gives CSVGEGRTGELFF.